This T cell receptor (beta chain) appears in the sequencing data of a study of blood T cell repertoires in COVID-19. The assay was immunoSEQ multiplex PCR, and TCRdb's table has in-frame clones only and misses some. The table lists approximately 320,000 clones, roughly 89% of them singletons, with around 9% in the top ten. V was clipped by 0 bases and J by 6 bases, with 10 bases between them. CDR3 length equals 14 residues. Germline V CDR1 and CDR2: SGHKS, YYEKEE (reference sequence). The receptor was derived from a woman under 30 who had recovered from COVID-19. Sequenced: PBMCs or T cells enriched from blood (not recorded which). The chain is built from TRBV5-5 and TRBJ2-1; a possible D gene is TRBD1 (5 bases). CDR3 bases: TGTGCCAGCAGCTTGGAGTGGGGCACCAATGAGCAGTTCTTC. Amino acids: CASSLEWGTNEQFF.